Listed below are T cell receptor beta chains from one sample, sequenced in a study of Ad26.COV2.S vaccination and SARS-CoV-2 variants. Using immunoSEQ multiplex PCR, the repertoire was profiled, and TCRdb retains in-frame clones only, with some absent. In the table there are roughly 320,000 clones, 86% of which are singletons. The sample in question was peripheral blood, obtained in a trial of Ad26.COV2.S vaccine versus placebo. These receptors all stem from a person between 18 and 60 years old who received the Ad26.COV2.S COVID-19 vaccine or a placebo. Each CDR3 is given with its conserved first and last residue. A D gene is named only where the DNA matches it firmly. Clone size is stated in some rows and not others, as once, few, many or a class when expanded.

clone size: NA
V gene: TRBV5-1
J gene: TRBJ2-2
D gene: TRBD2
CDR3 protein: CATGLAGGNTGELFF
CDR3 DNA: TGCGCCACCGGACTAGCGGGGGGGAACACCGGGGAGCTGTTTTTT

clone size: NA
V gene: TRBV5-1
J gene: TRBJ1-1
D gene: TRBD1
CDR3 protein: CASSLNPNRGNTEAFF
CDR3 DNA: TGCGCCAGCAGCTTGAACCCGAACAGGGGCAACACTGAAGCTTTCTTT

clone size: once
V gene: TRBV5-6
J gene: TRBJ1-1
D gene: NA
CDR3 protein: CASSFRSRNAEAFF
CDR3 DNA: TGTGCCAGCAGCTTTAGGTCAAGAAATGCTGAAGCTTTCTTT

clone size: few
V gene: TRBV7-2
J gene: TRBJ2-2
D gene: NA
CDR3 protein: CASSLGGSAGELFF
CDR3 DNA: TGTGCCAGCAGCTTAGGGGGATCTGCGGGGGAGCTGTTTTTT

clone size: NA
V gene: TRBV7-3
J gene: TRBJ2-3
D gene: NA
CDR3 protein: CASSPRGGLVTDTQYF
CDR3 DNA: TGTGCCAGCAGCCCCAGGGGGGGGCTAGTCACAGATACGCAGTATTTT

clone size: NA
V gene: TRBV7-2
J gene: TRBJ2-6
D gene: TRBD2
CDR3 protein: CASSLGLAGPSGANVLTF
CDR3 DNA: TGTGCCAGCAGCTTGGGACTAGCGGGTCCTTCTGGGGCCAACGTCCTGACTTTC

clone size: NA
V gene: TRBV19
J gene: TRBJ2-7
D gene: TRBD1
CDR3 protein: CASSTNRGYEQYF
CDR3 DNA: TGTGCCAGTAGTACCAACAGGGGCTACGAGCAGTACTTC

clone size: NA
V gene: TRBV5-4
J gene: TRBJ2-2
D gene: TRBD1
CDR3 protein: CASSLNRGNPGELFF
CDR3 DNA: TGTGCCAGCAGCTTGAACAGGGGTAACCCCGGGGAGCTGTTTTTT

clone size: once
V gene: TRBV3-1/TRBV3-2
J gene: TRBJ1-3
D gene: NA
CDR3 protein: CASSQPTGLGNTIYF
CDR3 DNA: TGTGCCAGCAGCCAACCAACAGGGTTGGGAAACACCATATATTTT

clone size: once
V gene: TRBV7-8
J gene: TRBJ1-4
D gene: NA
CDR3 protein: CASSFPQRATNEKLFF
CDR3 DNA: TGTGCCAGCAGCTTTCCCCAGCGTGCAACTAATGAAAAACTGTTTTTT

clone size: NA
V gene: TRBV14
J gene: TRBJ2-6
D gene: NA
CDR3 protein: CASSQYGGTGANVLTF
CDR3 DNA: TGTGCCAGCAGCCAGTACGGGGGTACTGGGGCCAACGTCCTGACTTTC

clone size: NA
V gene: TRBV25-1
J gene: TRBJ2-7
D gene: TRBD1
CDR3 protein: CASSDTSRGTGAYEQYF
CDR3 DNA: TGTGCCAGCAGTGATACCTCCCGCGGGACAGGGGCCTACGAGCAGTACTTC

clone size: NA
V gene: TRBV3-1/TRBV3-2
J gene: TRBJ1-2
D gene: NA
CDR3 protein: CASSSHSPPYGYTF
CDR3 DNA: TGTGCCAGCAGCTCTCACTCCCCCCCCTATGGCTACACCTTC

clone size: NA
V gene: TRBV6-2/TRBV6-3
J gene: TRBJ1-2
D gene: TRBD1
CDR3 protein: CASSSIEGTGITFNYGYTF
CDR3 DNA: TGTGCCAGCAGTTCTATAGAAGGGACAGGGATAACCTTCAATTATGGCTACACCTTC

clone size: NA
V gene: TRBV3-1/TRBV3-2
J gene: TRBJ2-3
D gene: NA
CDR3 protein: CASSRLTDTQYF
CDR3 DNA: TGTGCCAGCAGCCGCCTTACTGATACGCAGTATTTT

clone size: NA
V gene: TRBV7-8
J gene: TRBJ1-5
D gene: TRBD1
CDR3 protein: CASSRGQGGNQPQHF
CDR3 DNA: TGTGCCAGCAGCCGGGGACAGGGAGGTAATCAGCCCCAGCATTTT

clone size: NA
V gene: TRBV19
J gene: TRBJ2-2
D gene: TRBD2
CDR3 protein: CASSSDLAERGASPGELFF
CDR3 DNA: TGTGCCAGTAGTTCCGACCTCGCGGAGCGGGGGGCTTCACCCGGGGAGCTGTTTTTT

clone size: NA
V gene: TRBV6-5
J gene: TRBJ1-2
D gene: NA
CDR3 protein: CASSYANGKNYGYTF
CDR3 DNA: TGTGCCAGCAGTTACGCCAACGGGAAAAACTATGGCTACACCTTC

clone size: NA
V gene: TRBV14
J gene: TRBJ1-6
D gene: NA
CDR3 protein: CASSLRGRRDNSPLHF
CDR3 DNA: TGTGCCAGCAGCCTAAGGGGGAGACGGGATAATTCACCCCTCCACTTT

clone size: NA
V gene: TRBV19
J gene: TRBJ1-1
D gene: NA
CDR3 protein: CASSWGRGTEAFF
CDR3 DNA: TGTGCCAGTAGTTGGGGGCGAGGCACTGAAGCTTTCTTT

clone size: NA
V gene: TRBV15
J gene: TRBJ1-2
D gene: NA
CDR3 protein: CATSRDVKGLGYGYTF
CDR3 DNA: TGTGCCACCAGCAGAGATGTTAAGGGCCTAGGCTATGGCTACACCTTC

clone size: NA
V gene: TRBV5-1
J gene: TRBJ1-1
D gene: TRBD1
CDR3 protein: CASSVNQQGTVGTEAFF
CDR3 DNA: TGCGCCAGCAGCGTTAATCAACAGGGGACCGTTGGGACTGAAGCTTTCTTT

clone size: once
V gene: TRBV2
J gene: TRBJ2-1
D gene: TRBD2
CDR3 protein: CASSEEEAGASGQFF
CDR3 DNA: TGTGCCAGCAGTGAAGAGGAAGCGGGGGCCTCGGGGCAGTTCTTC

clone size: NA
V gene: TRBV4-1
J gene: TRBJ2-2
D gene: NA
CDR3 protein: CASSVPLGHGELFF
CDR3 DNA: TGCGCCAGCAGCGTCCCGCTGGGTCACGGGGAGCTGTTTTTT

clone size: NA
V gene: TRBV6-5
J gene: TRBJ2-1
D gene: NA
CDR3 protein: CASTRRRDEQFF
CDR3 DNA: TGTGCCAGCACCCGAAGAAGGGATGAGCAGTTCTTC

clone size: NA
V gene: TRBV11-2
J gene: TRBJ2-5
D gene: NA
CDR3 protein: CASSPSAGTETQYF
CDR3 DNA: TGTGCCAGCAGCCCCTCCGCGGGGACGGAGACCCAGTACTTC

clone size: NA
V gene: TRBV3-1/TRBV3-2
J gene: TRBJ2-7
D gene: TRBD1
CDR3 protein: CASSQTRTGQGYEQYF
CDR3 DNA: TGTGCCAGCAGCCAGACCCGTACGGGACAGGGCTACGAGCAGTACTTC

clone size: NA
V gene: TRBV6-1
J gene: TRBJ1-5
D gene: NA
CDR3 protein: CASSERRDVPQPQHF
CDR3 DNA: TGTGCCAGCAGTGAAAGGAGGGATGTGCCTCAGCCCCAGCATTTT

clone size: NA
V gene: TRBV27
J gene: TRBJ2-3
D gene: TRBD2
CDR3 protein: CASSHARGLADTDTQYF
CDR3 DNA: TGTGCCAGCAGTCACGCACGGGGACTAGCGGACACAGATACGCAGTATTTT

clone size: NA
V gene: TRBV7-9
J gene: TRBJ2-1
D gene: NA
CDR3 protein: CASSLAGGPSNEQFF
CDR3 DNA: TGTGCCAGCAGCTTAGCGGGGGGGCCGAGCAATGAGCAGTTCTTC

clone size: NA
V gene: TRBV7-2
J gene: TRBJ2-3
D gene: TRBD2
CDR3 protein: CASRRSGLGTDTQYF
CDR3 DNA: TGTGCCAGCAGGCGTTCGGGACTAGGCACAGATACGCAGTATTTT

clone size: NA
V gene: TRBV4-1
J gene: TRBJ2-5
D gene: TRBD2
CDR3 protein: CASSQEGLAGAKKSKETQYF
CDR3 DNA: TGCGCCAGCAGCCAAGAAGGTCTAGCGGGGGCCAAGAAGTCGAAAGAGACCCAGTACTTC